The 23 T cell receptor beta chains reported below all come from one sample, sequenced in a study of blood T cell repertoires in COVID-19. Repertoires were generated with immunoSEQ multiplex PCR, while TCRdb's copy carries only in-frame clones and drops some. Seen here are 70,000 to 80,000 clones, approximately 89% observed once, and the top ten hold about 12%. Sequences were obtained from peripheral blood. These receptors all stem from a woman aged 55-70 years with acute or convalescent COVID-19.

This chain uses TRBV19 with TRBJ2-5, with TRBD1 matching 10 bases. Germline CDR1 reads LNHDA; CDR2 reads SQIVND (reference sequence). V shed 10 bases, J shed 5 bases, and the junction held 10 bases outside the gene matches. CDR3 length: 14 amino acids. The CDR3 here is CATSRQGAQETQYF. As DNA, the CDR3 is TGTGCCACCTCGAGACAGGGGGCGCAGGAGACCCAGTACTTC.

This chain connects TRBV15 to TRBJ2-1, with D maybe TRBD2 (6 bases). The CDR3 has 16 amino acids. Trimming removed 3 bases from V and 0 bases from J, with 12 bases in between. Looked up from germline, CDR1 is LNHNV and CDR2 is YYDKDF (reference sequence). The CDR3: CATSSDDGSSYNEQFF. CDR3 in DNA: TGTGCCACCAGCAGTGACGACGGGAGCTCCTACAATGAGCAGTTCTTC.

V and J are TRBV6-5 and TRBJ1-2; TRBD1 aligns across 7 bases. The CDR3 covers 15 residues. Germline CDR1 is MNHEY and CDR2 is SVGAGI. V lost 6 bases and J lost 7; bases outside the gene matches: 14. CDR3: CASRLLVGGKGGYTF. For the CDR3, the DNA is TGTGCCAGCAGACTCCTTGTAGGGGGCAAGGGTGGCTACACCTTC.

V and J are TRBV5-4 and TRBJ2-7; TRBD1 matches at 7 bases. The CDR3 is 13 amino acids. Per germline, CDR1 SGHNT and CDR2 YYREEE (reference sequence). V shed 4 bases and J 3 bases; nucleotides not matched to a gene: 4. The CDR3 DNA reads TGTGCCAGCAGCCTCTCAGGGGGCTACGAGCAGTACTTC. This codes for CASSLSGGYEQYF.

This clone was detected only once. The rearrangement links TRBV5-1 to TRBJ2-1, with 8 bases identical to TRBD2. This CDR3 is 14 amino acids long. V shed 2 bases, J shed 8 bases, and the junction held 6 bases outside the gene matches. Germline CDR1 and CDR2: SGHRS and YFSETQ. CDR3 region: CASSFQTSEDEQFF. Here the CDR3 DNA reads TGCGCCAGCAGCTTCCAGACTAGCGAGGATGAGCAGTTCTTC.

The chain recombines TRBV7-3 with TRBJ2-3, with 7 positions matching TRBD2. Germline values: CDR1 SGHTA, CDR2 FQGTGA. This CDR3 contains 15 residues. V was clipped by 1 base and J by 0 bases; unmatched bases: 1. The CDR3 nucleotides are TGTGCCAGCAGCTTAATCGGGGGGAGCACAGATACGCAGTATTTT. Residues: CASSLIGGSTDTQYF.

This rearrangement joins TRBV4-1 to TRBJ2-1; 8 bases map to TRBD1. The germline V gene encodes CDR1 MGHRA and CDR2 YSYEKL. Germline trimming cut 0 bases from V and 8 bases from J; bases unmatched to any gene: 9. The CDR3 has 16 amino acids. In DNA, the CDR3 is TGCGCCAGCAGCCAAGATCCCGGACAGGGCTGGGATGAGCAGTTCTTC. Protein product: CASSQDPGQGWDEQFF.

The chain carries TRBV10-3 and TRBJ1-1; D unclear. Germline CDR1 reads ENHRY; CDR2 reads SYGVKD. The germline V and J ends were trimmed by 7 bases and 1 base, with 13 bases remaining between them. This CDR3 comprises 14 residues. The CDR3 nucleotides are TGTGCCATCACCGCCTCGGTAGCGAACACTGAAGCTTTCTTT. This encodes CAITASVANTEAFF.

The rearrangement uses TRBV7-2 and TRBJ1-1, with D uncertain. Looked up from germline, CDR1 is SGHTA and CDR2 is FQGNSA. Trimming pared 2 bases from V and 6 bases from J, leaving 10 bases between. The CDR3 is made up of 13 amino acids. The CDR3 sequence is CASSLLLIAEAFF. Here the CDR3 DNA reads TGTGCCAGCAGCTTACTTTTAATCGCTGAAGCTTTCTTT.

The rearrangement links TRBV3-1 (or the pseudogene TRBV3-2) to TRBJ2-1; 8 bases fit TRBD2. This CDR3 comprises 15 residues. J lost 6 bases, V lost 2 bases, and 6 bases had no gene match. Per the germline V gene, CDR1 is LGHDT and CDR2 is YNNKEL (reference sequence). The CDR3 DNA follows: TGTGCCAGCAGCCAACCCGGACTAGCTGCCAATGAGCAGTTCTTC. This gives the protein CASSQPGLAANEQFF.

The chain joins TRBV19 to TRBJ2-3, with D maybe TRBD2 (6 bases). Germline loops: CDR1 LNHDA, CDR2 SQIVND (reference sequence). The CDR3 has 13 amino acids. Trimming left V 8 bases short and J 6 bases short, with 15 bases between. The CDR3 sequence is CASRDSQGDTQYF. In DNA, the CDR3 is TGTGCCAGTCGGGACTCCCAAGGGGATACGCAGTATTTT.

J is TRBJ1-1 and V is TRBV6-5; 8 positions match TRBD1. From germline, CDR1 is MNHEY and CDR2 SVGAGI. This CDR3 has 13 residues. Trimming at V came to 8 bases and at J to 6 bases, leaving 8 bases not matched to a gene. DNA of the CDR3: TGTGCCAGCGGCCAGGGGGCTTTGGCTGAAGCTTTCTTT. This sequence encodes CASGQGALAEAFF.

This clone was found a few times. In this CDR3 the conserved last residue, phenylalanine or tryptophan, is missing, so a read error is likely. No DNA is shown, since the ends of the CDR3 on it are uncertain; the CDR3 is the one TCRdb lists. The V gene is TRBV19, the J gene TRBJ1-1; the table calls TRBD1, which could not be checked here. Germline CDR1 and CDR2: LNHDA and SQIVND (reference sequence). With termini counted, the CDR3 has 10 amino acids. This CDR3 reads CASSTRRDRV.

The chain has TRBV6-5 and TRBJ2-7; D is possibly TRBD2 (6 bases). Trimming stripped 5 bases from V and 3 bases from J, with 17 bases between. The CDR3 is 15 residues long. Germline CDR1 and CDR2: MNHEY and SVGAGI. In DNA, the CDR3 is TGTGCCAGCAGTCGAACGGGACTCCAGAACTACGAGCAGTACTTC. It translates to CASSRTGLQNYEQYF.

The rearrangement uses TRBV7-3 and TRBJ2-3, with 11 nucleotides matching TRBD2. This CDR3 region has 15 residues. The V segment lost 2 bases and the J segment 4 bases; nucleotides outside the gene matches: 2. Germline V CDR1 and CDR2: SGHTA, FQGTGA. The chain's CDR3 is CASSLGLAGPDTQYF. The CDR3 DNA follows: TGTGCCAGCAGCTTAGGACTAGCGGGTCCAGATACGCAGTATTTT.

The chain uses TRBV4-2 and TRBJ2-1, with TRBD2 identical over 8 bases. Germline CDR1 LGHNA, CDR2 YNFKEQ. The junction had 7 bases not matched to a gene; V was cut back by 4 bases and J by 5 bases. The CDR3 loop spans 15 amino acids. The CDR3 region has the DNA TGTGCCAGCAGCCTTAGGGCGGGAGGCGACAATGAGCAGTTCTTC. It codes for CASSLRAGGDNEQFF.

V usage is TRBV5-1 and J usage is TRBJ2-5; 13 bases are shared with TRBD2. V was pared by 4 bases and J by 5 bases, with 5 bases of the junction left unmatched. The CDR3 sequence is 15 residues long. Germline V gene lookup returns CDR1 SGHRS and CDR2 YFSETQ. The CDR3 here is CASSETSGGSETQYF. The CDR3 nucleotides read TGCGCCAGCAGCGAGACTAGCGGGGGGTCGGAGACCCAGTACTTC.

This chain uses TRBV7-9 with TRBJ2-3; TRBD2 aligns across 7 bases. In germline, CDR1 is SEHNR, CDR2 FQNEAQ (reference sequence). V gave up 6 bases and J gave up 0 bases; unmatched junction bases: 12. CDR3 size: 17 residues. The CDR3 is CASRPAWAGDSTDTQYF. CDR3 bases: TGTGCCAGCAGACCTGCCTGGGCGGGGGATAGCACAGATACGCAGTATTTT. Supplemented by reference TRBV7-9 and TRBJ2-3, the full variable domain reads DTGVSQNPRHKITKRGQNVTFRCDPISEHNRLYWYRQTLGQGPEFLTYFQNEAQLEKSRLLSDRFSAERPKGSFSTLEIQRTEQGDSAMYLCASRPAWAGDSTDTQYFGPGTRLTVL.

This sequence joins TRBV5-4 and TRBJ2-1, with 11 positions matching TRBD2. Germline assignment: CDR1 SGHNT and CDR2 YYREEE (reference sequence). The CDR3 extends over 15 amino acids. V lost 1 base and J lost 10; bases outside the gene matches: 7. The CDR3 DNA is TGTGCCAGCAGCTTGACTAGCGGGGGCCCAGAGGAGCAGTTCTTC. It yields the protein CASSLTSGGPEEQFF.

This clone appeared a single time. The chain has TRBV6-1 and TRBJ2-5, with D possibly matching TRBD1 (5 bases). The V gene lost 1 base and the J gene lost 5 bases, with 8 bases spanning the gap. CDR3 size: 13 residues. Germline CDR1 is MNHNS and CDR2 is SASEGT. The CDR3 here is CASSEGQWETQYF. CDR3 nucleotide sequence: TGTGCCAGCAGTGAAGGACAGTGGGAGACCCAGTACTTC.

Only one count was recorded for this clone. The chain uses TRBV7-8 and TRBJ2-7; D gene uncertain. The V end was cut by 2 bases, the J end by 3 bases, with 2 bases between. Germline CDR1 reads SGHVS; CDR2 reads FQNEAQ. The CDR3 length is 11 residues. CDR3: CASSLYYEQYF. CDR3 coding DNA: TGTGCCAGCAGCTTATACTACGAGCAGTACTTC.

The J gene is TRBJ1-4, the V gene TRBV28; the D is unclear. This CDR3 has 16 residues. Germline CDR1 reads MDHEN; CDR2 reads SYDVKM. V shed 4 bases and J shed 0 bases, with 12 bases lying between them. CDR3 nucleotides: TGTGCCAGCAGTTCCGTCAGTGCGGCAACTAATGAAAAACTGTTTTTT. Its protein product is CASSSVSAATNEKLFF.

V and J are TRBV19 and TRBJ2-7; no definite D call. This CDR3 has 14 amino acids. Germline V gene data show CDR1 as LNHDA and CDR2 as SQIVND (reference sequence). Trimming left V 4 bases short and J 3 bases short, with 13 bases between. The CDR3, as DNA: TGTGCCAGTAGTACATCCTCGACTGGCTACGAGCAGTACTTC. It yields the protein CASSTSSTGYEQYF.